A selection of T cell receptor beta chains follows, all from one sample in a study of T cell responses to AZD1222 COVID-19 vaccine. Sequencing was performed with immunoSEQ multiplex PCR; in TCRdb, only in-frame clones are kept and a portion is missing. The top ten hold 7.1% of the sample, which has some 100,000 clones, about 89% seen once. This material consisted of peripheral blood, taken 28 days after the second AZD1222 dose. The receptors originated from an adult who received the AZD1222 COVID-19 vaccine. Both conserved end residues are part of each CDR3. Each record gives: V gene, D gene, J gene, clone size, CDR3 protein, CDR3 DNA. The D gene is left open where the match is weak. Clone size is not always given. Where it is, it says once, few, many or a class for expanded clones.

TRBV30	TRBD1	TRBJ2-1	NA	CAWLTGLEQFF	TGTGCCTGGTTGACAGGGCTCGAGCAGTTCTTC
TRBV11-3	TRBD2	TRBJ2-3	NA	CASSPSGDPGDTQYF	TGTGCCAGCAGCCCTAGCGGGGACCCGGGAGATACGCAGTATTTT
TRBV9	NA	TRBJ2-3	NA	CASSVAAGPTDTQYF	TGTGCCAGCAGCGTAGCAGCAGGGCCCACAGATACGCAGTATTTT
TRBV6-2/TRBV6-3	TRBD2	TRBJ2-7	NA	CASSYIRGAGGRLRPALQYF	TGTGCCAGCAGTTATATCCGTGGCGCGGGAGGCCGCCTACGCCCAGCGTTGCAGTACTTC
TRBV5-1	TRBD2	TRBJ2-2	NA	CASSFTAGGPGELFF	TGCGCCAGCAGCTTCACAGCGGGGGGACCCGGGGAGCTGTTTTTT
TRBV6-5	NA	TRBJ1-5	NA	CASRPGVLSNQPQHF	TGTGCCAGCAGGCCGGGGGTATTGAGCAATCAGCCCCAGCATTTT
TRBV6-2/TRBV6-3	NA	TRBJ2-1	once	CASSYLHTWNEQFF	TGTGCCAGCAGTTACTTACACACTTGGAATGAGCAGTTCTTC
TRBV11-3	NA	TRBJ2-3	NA	CASSSSWDTQYF	TGTGCCAGCAGCTCATCCTGGGATACGCAGTATTTT
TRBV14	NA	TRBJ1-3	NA	CASSQDQHRVFGNTIYF	TGTGCCAGCAGCCAAGATCAACACCGTGTGTTCGGAAACACCATATATTTT
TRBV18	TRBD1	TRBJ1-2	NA	CASSPPGQGASTDYGYTF	TGTGCCAGCTCACCACCGGGACAGGGGGCCTCAACGGACTATGGCTACACCTTC
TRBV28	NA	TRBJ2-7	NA	CASKTGQYEQYF	TGTGCCAGCAAGACAGGACAATACGAGCAGTACTTC